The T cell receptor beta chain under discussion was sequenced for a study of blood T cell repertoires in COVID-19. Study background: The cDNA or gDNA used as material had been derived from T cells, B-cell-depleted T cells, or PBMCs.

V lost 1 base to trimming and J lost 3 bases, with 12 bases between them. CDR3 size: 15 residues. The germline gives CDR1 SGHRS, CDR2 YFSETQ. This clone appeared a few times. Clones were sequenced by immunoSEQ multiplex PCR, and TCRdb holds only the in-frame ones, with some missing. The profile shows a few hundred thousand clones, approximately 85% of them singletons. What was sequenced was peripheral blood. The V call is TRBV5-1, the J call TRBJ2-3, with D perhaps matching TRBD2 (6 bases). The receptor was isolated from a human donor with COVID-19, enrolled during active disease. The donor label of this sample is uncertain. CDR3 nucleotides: TGCGCCAGCAGCTTGATGGGGGGTAGAACAGATACGCAGTATTTT. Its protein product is CASSLMGGRTDTQYF.